These T cell receptor beta chains were read from a single sample in a study of metastatic and nonmetastatic thyroid tumors. TCRdb ran MiXCR on the PCR reads. This table holds tens of thousands of clones, roughly 36% found once. Input material: tumor tissue. The receptors derive from a female donor with papillary thyroid cancer or a benign thyroid nodule (not recorded which). Some clones in this sample may be carry-over from other donors' samples. CDR3s include the opening cysteine and the closing phenylalanine or tryptophan. A D gene is named only where the DNA matches it firmly. The size of a clone is reported for some rows only, either as once, few or many, or as a class for expanded clones.

J gene: TRBJ2-3; V gene: TRBV2; D gene: TRBD2; clone size: .; CDR3 DNA: TGTGCCAGCAGTCGACTAGCGGGCACCACAGATACGCAGTATTTT; CDR3 protein: CASSRLAGTTDTQYF
J gene: TRBJ1-5; V gene: TRBV30; D gene: .; clone size: .; CDR3 DNA: TGTGCCTGGAGCGACGTGATGAGCAATCAGCCCCAGCATTTT; CDR3 protein: CAWSDVMSNQPQHF
J gene: TRBJ2-1; V gene: TRBV11-2; D gene: .; clone size: .; CDR3 DNA: TGTGCCAGCAGCTTAGAGTGGCAGATAATCTACAATGAGCAGTTCTTC; CDR3 protein: CASSLEWQIIYNEQFF
J gene: TRBJ2-7; V gene: TRBV4-3; D gene: .; clone size: .; CDR3 DNA: TGCGCCAGCAGCCAAGATCTCGGGGACTACGAGCAGTACTTC; CDR3 protein: CASSQDLGDYEQYF
J gene: TRBJ2-5; V gene: TRBV28; D gene: .; clone size: few; CDR3 DNA: TGTGCCAGCAGTTTATACGGGGAGACCCAGTACTTC; CDR3 protein: CASSLYGETQYF
J gene: TRBJ2-7; V gene: TRBV11-1; D gene: TRBD2; clone size: .; CDR3 DNA: TGTGCCAGCAGCCCTAGCGGGAGGGCCGTCATAGAGCAGTACTTC; CDR3 protein: CASSPSGRAVIEQYF
J gene: TRBJ1-2; V gene: TRBV6-1; D gene: .; clone size: few; CDR3 DNA: TGTGCCAGCAGCTTCGCCGGGGAGGGGCCCCGCTATGGCTACACCTTC; CDR3 protein: CASSFAGEGPRYGYTF
J gene: TRBJ2-3; V gene: TRBV20-1; D gene: TRBD2; clone size: .; CDR3 DNA: TGCAGTGCTAGAGACCCGGGGACTAGACGCACAGATACGCAGTATTTT; CDR3 protein: CSARDPGTRRTDTQYF
J gene: TRBJ1-2; V gene: TRBV11-3; D gene: .; clone size: few; CDR3 DNA: TGTGCCAGCAGCCCCGACAGAAACTATGGCTACACCTTC; CDR3 protein: CASSPDRNYGYTF
J gene: TRBJ1-2; V gene: TRBV6-1; D gene: TRBD1; clone size: .; CDR3 DNA: TGTGTCACCAGCAGACAGGGAAAGTTGGGCTACACCTTC; CDR3 protein: CVTSRQGKLGYTF
J gene: TRBJ2-1; V gene: TRBV2; D gene: .; clone size: .; CDR3 DNA: TGTGCCAGCAGTGGAACAGGCCAGAGCTCCTACAATGAGCAGTTCTTC; CDR3 protein: CASSGTGQSSYNEQFF
J gene: TRBJ2-1; V gene: TRBV28; D gene: TRBD1; clone size: few; CDR3 DNA: TGTGCCAGCAGTCACCAGGGGGCTGAGTCCTACAATGAGCAGTTCTTC; CDR3 protein: CASSHQGAESYNEQFF
J gene: TRBJ2-7; V gene: TRBV6-1; D gene: .; clone size: few; CDR3 DNA: TGTGCCAGCAGTGTGACATCAAGCTCCTACGAGCAGTACTTC; CDR3 protein: CASSVTSSSYEQYF
J gene: TRBJ2-6; V gene: TRBV9; D gene: .; clone size: large; CDR3 DNA: TGTGCCAGCAGCGTCACCCTCGGGGCCAACGTCCTGACTTTC; CDR3 protein: CASSVTLGANVLTF
J gene: TRBJ1-2; V gene: TRBV6-1; D gene: .; clone size: few; CDR3 DNA: TGTGCCAGCAACTTAAACAGGGCCCGGGGCTACACCTTC; CDR3 protein: CASNLNRARGYTF
J gene: TRBJ2-1; V gene: TRBV7-6; D gene: .; clone size: .; CDR3 DNA: TGTGCCAACAGCTCCGCCGGAGCCCGCTACAATGAGCAGTTCTTC; CDR3 protein: CANSSAGARYNEQFF
J gene: TRBJ2-1; V gene: TRBV6-1; D gene: .; clone size: few; CDR3 DNA: TGTGCCAGCAGTGAAGGGCTGGATTCCTACAATGAGCAGTTCTTC; CDR3 protein: CASSEGLDSYNEQFF
J gene: TRBJ1-3; V gene: TRBV6-1; D gene: .; clone size: few; CDR3 DNA: TGTGCCAGCAGTGAAGCGTCCCTCCCAGGAAACACCATATATTTT; CDR3 protein: CASSEASLPGNTIYF
J gene: TRBJ1-1; V gene: TRBV28; D gene: TRBD1; clone size: .; CDR3 DNA: TGTGCCAGCAGCATAGACAGGGAAGGGACTGAAGCTTTCTTT; CDR3 protein: CASSIDREGTEAFF
J gene: TRBJ1-2; V gene: TRBV20-1; D gene: .; clone size: .; CDR3 DNA: TGCAGTGCTCCCCGAGGGGGGTATGGCTACACCTTC; CDR3 protein: CSAPRGGYGYTF
J gene: TRBJ2-2; V gene: TRBV29-1; D gene: .; clone size: medium-sized; CDR3 DNA: TGCAGCGTTGTTTGGACTTCGAATGCCGGGGAGCTGTTTTTT; CDR3 protein: CSVVWTSNAGELFF
J gene: TRBJ2-7; V gene: TRBV27; D gene: .; clone size: .; CDR3 DNA: TGTGCCAGCAGGTCGGACTTGAACTCCTACGAGCAGTACTTC; CDR3 protein: CASRSDLNSYEQYF
J gene: TRBJ2-7; V gene: TRBV12-3/TRBV12-4; D gene: TRBD1; clone size: few; CDR3 DNA: TGTGCCAGCAGTCCAGGGGGCTCCTACGAGCAGTACTTC; CDR3 protein: CASSPGGSYEQYF
J gene: TRBJ2-5; V gene: TRBV28; D gene: .; clone size: few; CDR3 DNA: TGTGCCAGCAGTCCCCGACAGGAAGAGACCCAGTACTTC; CDR3 protein: CASSPRQEETQYF
J gene: TRBJ2-5; V gene: TRBV19; D gene: .; clone size: few; CDR3 DNA: TGTGCCAGTAGTATGTTAGATGGTAGCAGGACCCAGTACTTC; CDR3 protein: CASSMLDGSRTQYF
J gene: TRBJ2-3; V gene: TRBV12-3/TRBV12-4; D gene: .; clone size: many; CDR3 DNA: TGTGCCAGCAGTGACGGAACAGATCGCACAGATACGCAGTATTTT; CDR3 protein: CASSDGTDRTDTQYF
J gene: TRBJ2-5; V gene: TRBV5-1; D gene: TRBD1; clone size: .; CDR3 DNA: TGCGCCAGGAGCAAAGGGACAGGGAAAGAGACCCAGTACTTC; CDR3 protein: CARSKGTGKETQYF
J gene: TRBJ2-7; V gene: TRBV2; D gene: TRBD1; clone size: few; CDR3 DNA: TGTGCCAGCATCCACAGGGGTTACGAGCAGTACTTC; CDR3 protein: CASIHRGYEQYF
J gene: TRBJ1-5; V gene: TRBV28; D gene: .; clone size: .; CDR3 DNA: TGTGCCAGCACGCCGGGCAGAGGGCCCCAGCATTTT; CDR3 protein: CASTPGRGPQHF
J gene: TRBJ2-2; V gene: TRBV12-3/TRBV12-4; D gene: .; clone size: few; CDR3 DNA: TGTGCCAGCAGTGCGGGAACCGGGGAGCTGTTTTTT; CDR3 protein: CASSAGTGELFF
J gene: TRBJ1-2; V gene: TRBV6-1; D gene: .; clone size: .; CDR3 DNA: TGTGCCAGCTCCGTCGAGGGCGGGGGATATGGCTACACCTTC; CDR3 protein: CASSVEGGGYGYTF
J gene: TRBJ2-1; V gene: TRBV6-1; D gene: .; clone size: few; CDR3 DNA: TGTGCCAGCAGCGCCGTTCGCTCTCGGGAGCAGTTCTTC; CDR3 protein: CASSAVRSREQFF
J gene: TRBJ2-7; V gene: TRBV4-1; D gene: .; clone size: .; CDR3 DNA: TGCGCCAGCAGCCAAGGTTCGGGGCTTAGCTCCTACGAGCAGTACTTC; CDR3 protein: CASSQGSGLSSYEQYF
J gene: TRBJ2-3; V gene: TRBV7-3; D gene: .; clone size: .; CDR3 DNA: TGTGCCAGCAGCTTGGGACCCGAGCTCACAAATACGCAGTATTTT; CDR3 protein: CASSLGPELTNTQYF
J gene: TRBJ2-3; V gene: TRBV7-2; D gene: TRBD1; clone size: .; CDR3 DNA: TGTGCCAGCAGCTTAATAAGGGGGCCAGATACGCAGTATTTT; CDR3 protein: CASSLIRGPDTQYF
J gene: TRBJ1-6; V gene: TRBV4-1; D gene: .; clone size: .; CDR3 DNA: TGCGCCAGCAGCCAAGATCGGGGGTCAGCGAGGAATTCACCCCTCCACTTT; CDR3 protein: CASSQDRGSARNSPLHF
J gene: TRBJ2-1; V gene: TRBV28; D gene: TRBD2; clone size: few; CDR3 DNA: TGTGCCAGCAGCTCCGTAGCGGGTGAGCAGTTCTTC; CDR3 protein: CASSSVAGEQFF
J gene: TRBJ1-1; V gene: TRBV20-1; D gene: .; clone size: .; CDR3 DNA: TGCAGTGCGGATACAGGGTCGGGTGGGGATCTTGGAGCTTTCTTT; CDR3 protein: CSADTGSGGDLGAFF
J gene: TRBJ2-1; V gene: TRBV12-3/TRBV12-4; D gene: TRBD2; clone size: .; CDR3 DNA: TGTGCCAGCAGTTTCCGGACTAGCGGTGAGCAGTTCTTC; CDR3 protein: CASSFRTSGEQFF